This T cell receptor (beta chain) is from a study of Ad26.COV2.S vaccination and SARS-CoV-2 variants. Per germline, CDR1 MNHEY and CDR2 SVGAGI. The germline V and J ends were trimmed by 7 bases and 1 base, with 16 bases remaining between them. This CDR3 is built from 15 residues. TCRdb's table, derived via immunoSEQ multiplex PCR, lists solely in-frame clones and lacks some. The repertoire includes some 330,000 clones, roughly 90% of them detected once, and around 5% sits in the top ten. Treatment: around 19 received Ad26.COV2.S at low or high dose, single or two shots; several received placebo; per-sample allocation not given. After the first vaccine or placebo injection, samples were drawn on day 63.

The TCR originated in a person aged 18 to 65 who received the Ad26.COV2.S COVID-19 vaccine or a placebo. This specimen was peripheral blood, taken in a trial of Ad26.COV2.S vaccine versus placebo. The chain carries TRBV6-5 and TRBJ1-1, with D uncertain. The CDR3, as DNA: TGTGCCAGCATTCGGTATTTATGGGAGAACACTGAAGCTTTCTTT. Protein product: CASIRYLWENTEAFF.